This is a list of T cell receptor beta chains from one sample in a study of beta chain features in type 1 diabetes. The protocol was immunoSEQ multiplex PCR, while the TCRdb copy is restricted to in-frame clones and leaves out a portion. The sample yields a few hundred thousand clones, around 9.6% seen once. Source material: central memory CD4+ T cells from blood. The receptors stem from a young man with type 1 diabetes. Both conserved end residues are part of each CDR3. Fields, in order: V gene, CDR3 protein.

>TRBV27
CASSLSGRVNQPQHF
>TRBV7-3
CASSLTSGRATGANVLTF
>TRBV18
CASSLAGTGATNEQFF
>TRBV6-5
CASSFTGGPGNTIYF
>TRBV13
CASSPAGLGPTEAFF
>TRBV5-1
CASRPPGADTQYF
>TRBV30
CAWAVTGTDQPQHF
>TRBV5-6
CASSKGNTDTQYF
>TRBV5-1
CASRKKDSFYGYTF
>TRBV5-6
CASSSGTTSNNEQFF
>TRBV29-1
CSVLGQGEKLFF
>TRBV6-1
CASSYPGQPIF
>TRBV29-1
CSVEIVGGAGELFF
>TRBV5-1
CASSLAIGQMNTEAFF
>TRBV9
CASSVVAEGADTQYF
>TRBV7-9
CASTKTGSEVKTQYF
>TRBV6-1
CASTEGGSNTEAFF
>TRBV27
CASRPQRNTGELFF
>TRBV7-9
CASSFGPEGGYTF
>TRBV7-3
CASSSKTSGSYNEQFF
>TRBV7-2
CASSTTGTLNTEAFF
>TRBV11-3
CASSGSSYEQYF